This is a list of T cell receptor beta chains from one sample in a study of Ad26.COV2.S vaccination and SARS-CoV-2 variants. The repertoire was sequenced with immunoSEQ multiplex PCR; TCRdb's copy has only in-frame clones and lacks some. The sample holds about 400,000 clones; around 92% are singletons and the top ten take 1.5% to 2%. The sequencing here drew on peripheral blood, taken in a trial of Ad26.COV2.S vaccine versus placebo. These receptors were obtained from a person aged 18-65 years who received the Ad26.COV2.S COVID-19 vaccine or a placebo. CDR3s include the opening cysteine and the closing phenylalanine or tryptophan. The order of the fields is J gene, CDR3 length, V gene, CDR3 protein.

>TRBJ2-1|16|TRBV11-3
CASSLRGAGAYNEQFF
>TRBJ2-7|15|TRBV7-8
CASSFVRDIAYEQYF
>TRBJ2-3|17|TRBV27
CASSQLRDSTYTDTQYF
>TRBJ2-5|11|TRBV28
CASSRVETQYF
>TRBJ1-1|16|TRBV5-6
CASSLVGSWGNTEAFF
>TRBJ1-1|15|TRBV28
CASSVQGFSTTEAFF
>TRBJ2-3|14|TRBV6-5
CASSLTSGVDTQYF
>TRBJ1-5|14|TRBV27
CASSSTNSNQPQHF
>TRBJ2-5|17|TRBV29-1
CSVEGTTRTFRAETQYF
>TRBJ2-5|14|TRBV12-5
CASGLAGTDGTQYF
>TRBJ2-1|15|TRBV7-2
CASSFDRGYYNEQFF
>TRBJ2-1|14|TRBV7-2
CASSLEDSYNEQFF
>TRBJ1-5|13|TRBV12-3/TRBV12-4
CASTLTGNQPQHF
>TRBJ1-4|15|TRBV10-3
CAIRPDRGSSEKLFF
>TRBJ2-1|13|TRBV6-2/TRBV6-3
CASSYSRYNEQFF
>TRBJ1-1|13|TRBV6-2/TRBV6-3
CASSDQGTAEAFF
>TRBJ1-5|13|TRBV2
CASTGRGRQPQHF
>TRBJ1-2|13|TRBV6-5
CASSSDRGQGYTF
>TRBJ1-1|14|TRBV2
CASSRQGIFTEAFF
>TRBJ2-5|17|TRBV28
CASSSYRVSLVRETQYF
>TRBJ2-1|14|TRBV7-9
CASSYSRGGNEQFF
>TRBJ1-4|15|TRBV5-6
CASSFYRAPNEKLFF
>TRBJ2-3|15|TRBV29-1
CSVEGAGGNTDTQYF
>TRBJ2-7|15|TRBV7-2
CASSGRDTSSYEQYF
>TRBJ1-4|14|TRBV6-5
CASSYSGSGEKLFF
>TRBJ2-1|22|TRBV3-1/TRBV3-2
CASSPSLPGQGRWARSYNEQFF
>TRBJ2-2|11|TRBV12-3/TRBV12-4
CASRGAGELFF
>TRBJ2-2|16|TRBV5-1
CASSPGQGAIVGELFF
>TRBJ2-1|14|TRBV30
CAWSSPASYNEQFF